The clone carrying this T cell receptor (beta chain) was recorded once. This sample is part of a study of shared clonotypes between healthy human individuals. As for the study in general: Aged between 18 and 49, the donors were a couple of women and a few men.

The germline V gene has CDR1 SGHTA and CDR2 FQGNSA. With 3 bases removed from V and 0 bases from J, the gap between germline ends came to 9 bases. The CDR3 is 15 amino acids. Deep-level assay runs were performed. Profiled with immunoSEQ multiplex PCR; TCRdb holds only in-frame clones, not every one. The table shows roughly 2.6 million clones, with approximately 90% occurring only once. This chain joins TRBV7-2 and TRBJ1-5, with D maybe TRBD1 (5 bases). The sample was naive CD4+ T cells sorted from blood. Sample subset: CD45RA+ positively selected. The sequence came from a man aged 18 to 29 in good health. The CDR3 here is CASSFGQISNQPQHF. CDR3 DNA sequence: TGTGCCAGCAGCTTCGGACAAATTAGCAATCAGCCCCAGCATTTT.